The 21 T cell receptor beta chains below were found in one sample sequenced in a study of technical replicates of blood from several donors. The method was immunoSEQ multiplex PCR; TCRdb's version includes in-frame clones alone and lacks a portion of them. The table records tens of thousands of clones, roughly 90% of them present only once. Sequencing was carried out using PBMCs. Receptors were obtained from a human donor in good health. Some clones in this sample may be carry-over from other donors' samples.

V and J are TRBV10-3 and TRBJ2-1; TRBD1 matches 10 bases. Germline V gene lookup returns CDR1 ENHRY and CDR2 SYGVKD. This CDR3 has 14 amino acids. V trimming: 6 bases; J trimming: 3 bases; junction bases outside the gene matches: 2. CDR3 protein: CAISGTGDYNEQFF. DNA of the CDR3: TGTGCCATCAGCGGGACAGGGGACTACAATGAGCAGTTCTTC.

The chain is built from TRBV14 and TRBJ2-1; 12 bases agree with TRBD2. The junction had 13 bases not matched to a gene; V was cut back by 1 base and J by 6 bases. Germline loops: CDR1 SGHDN, CDR2 FVKESK. CDR3 length equals 19 residues. In DNA, the CDR3 is TGTGCCAGCAGCCAAGGCGGACTAGCGGGACCAACGTCCCGCAATGAGCAGTTCTTC. It codes for CASSQGGLAGPTSRNEQFF.

The chain joins TRBV25-1 to TRBJ1-2; 10 bases line up with TRBD1. This CDR3 is 17 amino acids long. Germline V gene lookup returns CDR1 MGHDK and CDR2 SYGVNS. V shed 3 bases, J shed 5 bases, and the junction held 12 bases outside the gene matches. In nucleotides, the CDR3 is TGTGCCAGCAGTGAGACAGGGGGCTTAACGAATTGGTATGGCTACACCTTC. It translates to CASSETGGLTNWYGYTF.

The table lists this clone with a count of one. The V and J genes are TRBV4-3 and TRBJ1-3; D remains unclear. With 0 bases removed from V and 0 bases from J, the gap between germline ends came to 6 bases. Germline CDR1 reads LGHNA; CDR2 reads YSLEER. There are 15 residues in the CDR3. The CDR3, as DNA: TGCGCCAGCAGCCAAGATTCCAGCTCTGGAAACACCATATATTTT. It codes for CASSQDSSSGNTIYF.

The chain joins TRBV18 to TRBJ2-7, with a possible D match to TRBD1 (6 bases). Germline assignment: CDR1 KGHSH and CDR2 LQKENI. The CDR3 runs 13 residues. The V end lost 4 bases, the J end lost 1 base, and 8 bases lay between the germline ends. The CDR3 sequence is CASSQGQSYEQYF. CDR3 DNA sequence: TGTGCCAGCTCACAAGGACAGTCCTACGAGCAGTACTTC.

This clone was seen a single time. The chain combines TRBV5-4 with TRBJ2-5, with TRBD2 identical over 16 bases. Germline assignment: CDR1 SGHNT and CDR2 YYREEE (reference sequence). Trimming at V came to 4 bases and at J to 4 bases, leaving 7 bases not matched to a gene. The CDR3 totals 17 residues. This chain's CDR3 is CASSAGLAGGLGETQYF. The DNA for the CDR3 is TGTGCCAGCAGCGCGGGACTAGCGGGGGGGCTGGGAGAGACCCAGTACTTC.

The rearrangement joins TRBV27 to TRBJ2-6, with TRBD1 as a possible D gene (6 bases). Per the germline V gene, CDR1 is MNHEY and CDR2 is SMNVEV (reference sequence). The CDR3 has 17 amino acids. V lost 7 bases to trimming and J lost 2 bases, with 18 bases between them. This chain's CDR3 is CASTKGPGDTGANVLTF. Here the CDR3 DNA reads TGTGCCAGCACCAAAGGGCCAGGGGACACTGGGGCCAACGTCCTGACTTTC.

This rearrangement joins TRBV4-3 to TRBJ2-7; D might be TRBD1 (7 bases). Germline V gene data show CDR1 as LGHNA and CDR2 as YSLEER. Trimming left V 4 bases short and J 3 bases short, with 16 bases between. The CDR3 contains 15 residues. CDR3 nucleotide sequence: TGCGCCAGCAGCCGTGCAGGGGGAGGTCTCTACGAGCAGTACTTC. Translated: CASSRAGGGLYEQYF.

This rearrangement joins TRBV6-1 to TRBJ2-3; D remains unclear. Germline V gene data show CDR1 as MNHNS and CDR2 as SASEGT. V gave up 1 base and J gave up 2 bases, with 7 bases separating them. This CDR3 region has 14 residues. The CDR3 DNA follows: TGTGCCAGCAGTGAAGGAGGCTCCACAGATACGCAGTATTTT. It specifies CASSEGGSTDTQYF.

This chain joins TRBV19 and TRBJ1-1, with unresolved D. Looked up from germline, CDR1 is LNHDA and CDR2 is SQIVND (reference sequence). CDR3 size: 14 residues. V was shortened by 2 bases and J by 1 base, with 8 bases between the two germline ends. In DNA form, the CDR3 reads TGTGCCAGTAGTATATCCCAGGCGAACACTGAAGCTTTCTTT. Amino acid sequence: CASSISQANTEAFF. Drawing the rest from reference TRBV19 and TRBJ1-1, the complete variable domain is DGGITQSPKYLFRKEGQNVTLSCEQNLNHDAMYWYRQDPGQGLRLIYYSQIVNDFQKGDIAEGYSVSREKKESFPLTVTSAQKNPTAFYLCASSISQANTEAFFGQGTRLTVV.

This clone was found a few times. The chain uses TRBV27 and TRBJ2-1; 8 bases agree with TRBD2. CDR1 is MNHEY and CDR2 is SMNVEV in the germline V gene (reference sequence). V shed 0 bases and J 6 bases; nucleotides not matched to a gene: 16. CDR3 length: 19 residues. CDR3 residues: CASSLSQGWYGRAVNEQFF. Written as DNA, the CDR3 is TGTGCCAGCAGTTTATCACAGGGATGGTACGGGAGGGCGGTCAATGAGCAGTTCTTC.

The chain joins TRBV5-1 to TRBJ1-1; no clear D gene. CDR3 length equals 13 residues. With 2 bases removed from V and 1 base from J, the gap between germline ends came to 6 bases. Germline CDR1 SGHRS, CDR2 YFSETQ. The CDR3 reads CASSFEGNTEAFF. CDR3 sequence (DNA): TGCGCCAGCAGCTTCGAGGGGAACACTGAAGCTTTCTTT.

This clone was seen more than once but under ten times. The V and J genes are TRBV30 and TRBJ2-2; D is perhaps TRBD2 (6 bases). The germline V gene has CDR1 GTSNPN and CDR2 SVGIG (reference sequence). V lost 5 bases and J 0 bases, leaving 10 bases between the germline ends. CDR3 size: 14 residues. The CDR3 sequence is CAWGLASNTGELFF. CDR3 coding DNA: TGTGCCTGGGGGCTAGCGTCGAACACCGGGGAGCTGTTTTTT.

For the CDR3, the DNA is TGTGCCAGCAGACGGAGTGGCTATGGCTACACCTTC. Translation: CASRRSGYGYTF. The gene calls are TRBV28 and TRBJ1-2, with D uncertain. The germline V gene encodes CDR1 MDHEN and CDR2 SYDVKM. Trimming cost V 6 bases and J 4 bases, with 9 bases left between them. The CDR3 consists of 12 residues.

CDR3 nucleotide sequence: TGCGCCAGCAGCCCGCGTGTGTGGGAGTTCGGTGAAAAACTGTTTTTT. Translating it yields CASSPRVWEFGEKLFF. The rearrangement links TRBV4-3 to TRBJ1-4; D remains ambiguous. Deletions cut 4 bases from V and 7 bases from J, with 19 bases between. Germline CDR1 LGHNA, CDR2 YSLEER. The CDR3 has 16 amino acids.

The chain employs TRBV7-2 and TRBJ1-3, with D possibly TRBD1 on 6 matching bases. CDR1 SGHTA and CDR2 FQGNSA come from the germline V gene. The V gene lost 5 bases and the J gene lost 1 base, with 9 bases spanning the gap. This CDR3 region has 14 residues. DNA of the CDR3: TGTGCCAGCAGCCAGGGGCTGTCTGGAAACACCATATATTTT. It translates to CASSQGLSGNTIYF.

CDR3 nucleotide sequence: TGTGCCTGGAGTCTGGGACTAGCGCGACAAAGGTTAGCCAAAAACATTCAGTACTTC. Translated, it gives CAWSLGLARQRLAKNIQYF. The chain recombines TRBV30 with TRBJ2-4, with 10 bases matching TRBD2. Unmatched junction bases numbered 13, after V lost 2 bases and J lost 0 bases. Germline lookup yields CDR1 GTSNPN and CDR2 SVGIG (reference sequence). The CDR3 spans 19 residues.

This clone was detected only a few times. The chain uses TRBV4-1 and TRBJ2-4, with TRBD2 identical over 7 bases. Trimming removed 0 bases from V and 0 bases from J; junction bases left unmatched: 5. This CDR3 has 17 residues. Germline V gives CDR1 MGHRA, CDR2 YSYEKL. CDR3 residues: CASSQDRGGLAKNIQYF. The CDR3 DNA sequence: TGCGCCAGCAGCCAAGACCGCGGGGGTCTAGCCAAAAACATTCAGTACTTC.

The chain employs TRBV11-2 and TRBJ2-7; a possible D gene is TRBD1 (5 bases). The germline V and J ends were trimmed by 5 bases and 7 bases, with 18 bases remaining between them. This CDR3 is 14 amino acids long. Germline V CDR1 and CDR2: SGHAT, FQNNGV. CDR3 in DNA: TGTGCCAGCAGCGTAGGGCAAGCTGGGGCTGAGCAGTACTTC. Translating gives CASSVGQAGAEQYF. Drawing the rest from reference TRBV11-2 and TRBJ2-7, the complete variable domain is EAGVAQSPRYKIIEKRQSVAFWCNPISGHATLYWYQQILGQGPKLLIQFQNNGVVDDSQLPKDRFSAERLKGVDSTLKIQPAKLEDSAVYLCASSVGQAGAEQYFGPGTRLTVT.

V and J are TRBV6-5 and TRBJ2-5; D not certain. V was cut by 4 bases and J by 4 bases, with 10 bases left in between. The CDR3 sequence is 13 residues long. Germline CDR1 and CDR2: MNHEY and SVGAGI. The CDR3 is CASSSYRVETQYF. CDR3 in DNA: TGTGCCAGCAGTTCCTACCGAGTAGAGACCCAGTACTTC.

This clone was recorded many times. V is TRBV6-4 and J is TRBJ1-2, with D unclear. The germline V and J ends were trimmed by 3 bases and 7 bases, with 12 bases remaining between them. The CDR3 consists of 13 residues. CDR1 is MRHNA, CDR2 SNTAGT, per germline. This CDR3 reads CASSDADTGGYTF. The CDR3 nucleotides read TGTGCCAGCAGTGATGCAGACACCGGTGGCTACACCTTC.